The 23 T cell receptor beta chains given below trace back to one sample, sequenced in a study of control samples from healthy donors and cancer patients. Method: immunoSEQ multiplex PCR; TCRdb's copy keeps in-frame clones and lacks some. This sample carries 65,000 to 80,000 clones, roughly 89% of them seen once, and the ten largest clones take 8% to 10%. The sample taken for sequencing was PBMCs. The receptor set was obtained from a woman aged 45-60 years with colorectal cancer.

This clone came up once. This chain joins TRBV12-3 or TRBV12-4 and TRBJ2-7; D assignment may be TRBD1 or TRBD2 (5 bases each). V gave up 11 bases and J gave up 6 bases, with 17 bases separating them. The CDR3 runs 12 residues. CDR3 in amino acids: CARGEGCCEQYV. The DNA for the CDR3 is TGTGCCCGGGGCGAAGGGTGTTGCGAGCAGTACGTC.

The rearrangement links TRBV2 to TRBJ2-3, with a possible D match to TRBD1 (5 bases). Germline V CDR1 and CDR2: SNHLY, FYNNEI. This CDR3 region has 15 residues. V was cut by 3 bases and J by 3 bases, with 13 bases left in between. The CDR3 spells CASSDGAGWTDTQYF. The CDR3 coding sequence is TGTGCCAGCAGTGATGGGGCAGGGTGGACAGATACGCAGTATTTT.

As to this clone: Other DNA sequences in the sample encode the same CDR3. V is TRBV7-2 and J is TRBJ1-5; D gene unclear. Germline CDR1 and CDR2: SGHTA and FQGNSA. The germline V and J ends were trimmed by 2 bases and 1 base, with 3 bases remaining between them. The CDR3 is 13 residues long. The CDR3 region is CASSLSSNQPQHF. The CDR3 nucleotides read TGTGCCAGCAGCTTAAGCAGCAATCAGCCCCAGCATTTT.

This clone was observed once. The rearrangement uses TRBV7-4 and TRBJ2-7; D could derive from TRBD1 or TRBD2 (5 bases each). The V and J ends lost 5 bases and 2 bases respectively, with 10 bases between them. Per the germline V gene, CDR1 is SGHVT and CDR2 is SQSDAQ. The CDR3 contains 13 residues. CDR3 region: CASSRDRAYEQYV. CDR3 nucleotide sequence: TGTGCCAGCAGCCGGGACCGAGCCTACGAGCAGTACGTC.

The V and J genes are TRBV2 and TRBJ2-2; D possibly corresponds to TRBD1 (5 bases). The CDR3 length is 16 residues. With 4 bases removed from V and 0 bases from J, the gap between germline ends came to 12 bases. Germline V CDR1 and CDR2: SNHLY, FYNNEI. In DNA form, the CDR3 reads TGTGCCAGCAGTGCCCAGGGCGTTTCGAACACCGGGGAGCTGTTTTTT. Its translation is CASSAQGVSNTGELFF.

This clone showed up just a few times. The chain recombines TRBV21-1 with TRBJ1-4; the table assigns TRBD1, which was not confirmed against the DNA. TRBV21-1 is flagged as a pseudogene. CDR3 length: 19 amino acids. Here the CDR3 DNA reads TGTGCCAGCAGCAAAGCGGGGACAGGGGATGGGGCAACTAATGAAAAACTGTTTTTT. It encodes CASSKAGTGDGATNEKLFF.

The genes are TRBV6-5 and TRBJ2-2; D is perhaps TRBD2 (6 bases). Between the trimmed V and J ends, which lost 8 bases and 5 bases, there was a span of 18 bases. The CDR3 is 15 residues long. Germline CDR1 reads MNHEY; CDR2 reads SVGAGI. CDR3 protein: CASHPGGKGTGELFF. DNA for the CDR3: TGTGCCAGCCACCCAGGAGGGAAAGGGACCGGGGAGCTGTTTTTT.

This chain uses TRBV9 with TRBJ2-5; 8 bases agree with TRBD1. The trim removed 4 bases at V and 4 bases at J, leaving 3 bases unmatched. Looked up from germline, CDR1 is SGDLS and CDR2 is YYNGEE. The CDR3 length is 13 residues. The CDR3 is CASSSGTGETQYF. DNA of the CDR3: TGTGCCAGCAGCTCAGGGACAGGAGAGACCCAGTACTTC.

The chain joins TRBV29-1 to TRBJ2-2; D possibly corresponds to TRBD2 (6 bases). Germline V gene sequence: CDR1 SQVTM, CDR2 ANQGSEA. The V gene lost 7 bases and the J gene lost 0 bases, with 12 bases spanning the gap. CDR3 length equals 14 residues. The chain's CDR3 is CSARGGTNTGELFF. The CDR3 DNA reads as TGCAGCGCTCGAGGAGGGACGAACACCGGGGAGCTGTTTTTT.

This chain joins TRBV27 and TRBJ1-2, with a possible D match to TRBD1 (6 bases). Germline V lookup: CDR1 MNHEY, CDR2 SMNVEV (reference sequence). The CDR3 has 15 residues. V lost 5 bases and J 2 bases, leaving 15 bases between the germline ends. CDR3 region: CASSPTGRVNYGYTF. The CDR3 region has the DNA TGTGCCAGCAGTCCGACAGGACGGGTGAACTATGGCTACACCTTC.

The V gene is TRBV7-3, the J gene TRBJ2-3; 10 nucleotides agree with TRBD2. The CDR3 runs 16 residues. V was pared by 2 bases and J by 7 bases, with 9 bases of the junction left unmatched. Germline V gene sequence: CDR1 SGHTA, CDR2 FQGTGA. The CDR3 nucleotides are TGTGCCAGCAGCTTAGCAGGGGCTAGCGGGGGTTATACGCAGTATTTT. It codes for CASSLAGASGGYTQYF.

This clone came up once. This CDR3 reads CASGPGGSSPLHF. In DNA form, the CDR3 reads TGTGCTAGTGGTCCCGGGGGGAGTTCACCCCTCCACTTT. V gene TRBV12-5 combines with J gene TRBJ1-6, with a possible D match to TRBD1 (5 bases). Per germline, CDR1 LGHNT and CDR2 FRNRAP. Trimming shortened V by 5 bases and J by 9 bases, and 11 bases separated the two germline ends. The CDR3 covers 13 residues.

This sequence joins TRBV2 and TRBJ1-3; D perhaps matches TRBD1 (5 bases). V was pared by 1 base and J by 12 bases, with 13 bases between. The germline V gene encodes CDR1 SNHLY and CDR2 FYNNEI. The length of the CDR3 is 13 residues. Here the CDR3 DNA reads TGTGCCAGCAGTGAAGGAGTCCGGGGGGTCATATATTTT. Its protein product is CASSEGVRGVIYF.

The chain recombines TRBV19 with TRBJ1-3, with D uncertain. The germline V gene has CDR1 LNHDA and CDR2 SQIVND (reference sequence). The CDR3 is 12 amino acids. The V end was cut by 8 bases, the J end by 4 bases, with 9 bases between. For the CDR3, the DNA is TGTGCCAGTTCCTCGGCCGGAAACACCATATATTTT. Its protein is CASSSAGNTIYF.

This chain links TRBV10-3 with TRBJ1-2; D remains ambiguous. There are 13 residues in the CDR3. Germline values: CDR1 ENHRY, CDR2 SYGVKD. V gave up 0 bases and J gave up 7 bases, with 9 bases separating them. CDR3 residues: CAISESQPSGYTF. The CDR3 DNA is TGTGCCATCAGTGAGTCCCAGCCGAGTGGCTACACCTTC.

The rearrangement uses TRBV3-1 (or the pseudogene TRBV3-2) and TRBJ2-1; 10 nucleotides agree with TRBD2. V dropped 6 bases and J dropped 1; count of bases not matched to a gene: 3. The CDR3 spans 15 residues. The V gene's germline CDR1 is LGHDT and CDR2 YNNKEL (reference sequence). The CDR3 spells CASRDSGGSYNEQFF. In nucleotides, the CDR3 is TGTGCCAGCAGGGATAGCGGGGGGTCCTACAATGAGCAGTTCTTC.

This chain uses TRBV19 with TRBJ1-2; a possible D gene is TRBD1 (6 bases). The CDR3 runs to 15 residues. Trimming stripped 3 bases from V and 7 bases from J, with 18 bases between. Germline CDR1 and CDR2: LNHDA and SQIVND (reference sequence). The CDR3 DNA follows: TGTGCCAGTAGTATGGTACGGCAGGGGTTGTCTGGCTACACCTTC. As protein: CASSMVRQGLSGYTF.

This chain links TRBV6-2 or TRBV6-3 with TRBJ1-1, with D unclear. Trimming shortened V by 5 bases and J by 2 bases, and 9 bases separated the two germline ends. In germline, CDR1 is MNHEY, CDR2 SVGEGT. The CDR3 loop spans 13 amino acids. The CDR3 nucleotides are TGTGCCAGCAGTAGAGGCCGAAACACTGAAGCTTTCTTT. Translated: CASSRGRNTEAFF.

V and J are TRBV2 and TRBJ1-4; 9 bases are a match to TRBD1. The germline V gene encodes CDR1 SNHLY and CDR2 FYNNEI. The CDR3 contains 14 residues. Germline trimming cut 5 bases from V and 4 bases from J; bases unmatched to any gene: 2. CDR3 loop: CASSSDRGNEKLFF. CDR3 DNA sequence: TGTGCCAGCAGTTCGGACAGGGGTAATGAAAAACTGTTTTTT.

The chain couples TRBV6-4 to TRBJ2-2; D is undetermined. The CDR3 is 14 amino acids. Per germline, CDR1 MRHNA and CDR2 SNTAGT. With 5 bases removed from V and 4 bases from J, the gap between germline ends came to 11 bases. The CDR3 nucleotides are TGTGCCAGCAGTATTCTTCTTGGCACCGGGGAGCTGTTTTTT. Translation: CASSILLGTGELFF.

V usage is TRBV7-3 and J usage is TRBJ2-5, with D hard to call. V lost 6 bases, J lost 0 bases, and 8 bases lay in between. Germline-derived CDR1 and CDR2 are SGHTA and FQGTGA. CDR3 length: 13 amino acids. In DNA, the CDR3 is TGTGCCAGCAGTCCTAACTACCAAGAGACCCAGTACTTC. It yields the protein CASSPNYQETQYF.

This CDR3 is CASRWDRAPQYTQYF. Written as DNA, the CDR3 is TGTGCCAGCAGATGGGACAGGGCCCCCCAGTATACGCAGTATTTT. The rearrangement joins TRBV2 to TRBJ2-3, with 9 bases matching TRBD1. CDR3 length: 15 residues. V shed 6 bases and J 7 bases; nucleotides not matched to a gene: 11. Germline CDR1 is SNHLY and CDR2 is FYNNEI.

Only a few counts were recorded for this clone. The gene calls are TRBV6-5 and TRBJ1-6; no firm D call. The germline V gene has CDR1 MNHEY and CDR2 SVGAGI. The CDR3 has 13 residues. Trimming left V 6 bases short and J 5 bases short, with 8 bases between. CDR3 loop: CASRGENNSPLHF. As DNA, the CDR3 is TGTGCCAGCAGGGGAGAAAATAATTCACCCCTCCACTTT.